The present entry profiles one T cell receptor beta chain with its context. With V trimmed by 3 bases and J by 5 bases, 8 bases remained unmatched. CDR3 length equals 15 residues. From germline, CDR1 is SNHLY and CDR2 FYNNEI. The data were produced by immunoSEQ multiplex PCR, yet TCRdb's version contains in-frame clones alone and is incomplete. The profile shows some 250,000 clones, around 90% of them singletons. The record originates from a study of blood T cell repertoires in COVID-19. Background on the study: T cells, B-cell-depleted T cells, or PBMCs provided the cDNA or gDNA that served as material.

The chain links TRBV2 to TRBJ1-2; 8 bases line up with TRBD1. The TCR was taken from a woman under 40 with acute or convalescent COVID-19. Specimen: peripheral blood. CDR3 in amino acids: CASSDSWTGYYGYTF. As DNA, the CDR3 is TGTGCCAGCAGTGACTCGTGGACAGGGTATTATGGCTACACCTTC.